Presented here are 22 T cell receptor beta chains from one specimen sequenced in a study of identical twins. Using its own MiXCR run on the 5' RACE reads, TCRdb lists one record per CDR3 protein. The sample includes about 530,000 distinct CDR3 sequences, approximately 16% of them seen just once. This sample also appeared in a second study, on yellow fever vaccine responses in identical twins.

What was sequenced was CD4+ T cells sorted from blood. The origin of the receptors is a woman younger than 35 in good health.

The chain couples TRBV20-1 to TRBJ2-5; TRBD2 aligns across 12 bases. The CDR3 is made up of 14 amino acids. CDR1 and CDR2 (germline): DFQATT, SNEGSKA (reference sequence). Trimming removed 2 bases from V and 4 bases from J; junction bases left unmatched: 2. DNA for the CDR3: TGCAGTGCTAGACAACTAGCGGGAGGAGAGACCCAGTACTTC. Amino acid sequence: CSARQLAGGETQYF.

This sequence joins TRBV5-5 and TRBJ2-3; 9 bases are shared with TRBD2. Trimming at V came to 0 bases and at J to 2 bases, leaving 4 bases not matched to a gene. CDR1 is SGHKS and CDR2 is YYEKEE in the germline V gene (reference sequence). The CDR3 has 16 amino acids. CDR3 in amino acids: CASSLASGKLTDTQYF. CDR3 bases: TGTGCCAGCAGCTTGGCTAGCGGGAAGCTCACAGATACGCAGTATTTT.

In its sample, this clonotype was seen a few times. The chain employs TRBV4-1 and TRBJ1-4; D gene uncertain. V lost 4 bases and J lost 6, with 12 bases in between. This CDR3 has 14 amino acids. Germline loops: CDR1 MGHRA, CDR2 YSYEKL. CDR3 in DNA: TGCGCCAGCAGCCCTAATGAGTTAGATGAAAAACTGTTTTTT. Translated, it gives CASSPNELDEKLFF.

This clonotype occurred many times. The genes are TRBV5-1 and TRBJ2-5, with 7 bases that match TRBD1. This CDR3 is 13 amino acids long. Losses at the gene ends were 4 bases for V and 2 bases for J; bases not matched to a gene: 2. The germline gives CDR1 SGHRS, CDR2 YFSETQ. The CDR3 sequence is CASSGGQQETQYF. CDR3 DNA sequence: TGCGCCAGCAGCGGGGGACAGCAAGAGACCCAGTACTTC.

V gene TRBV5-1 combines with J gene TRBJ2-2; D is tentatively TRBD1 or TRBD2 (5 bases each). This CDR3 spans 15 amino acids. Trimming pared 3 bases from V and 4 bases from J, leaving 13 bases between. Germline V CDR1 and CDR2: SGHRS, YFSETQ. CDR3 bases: TGCGCCAGCAGCTCCTTATCTGGGGGCACCGGGGAGCTGTTTTTT. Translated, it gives CASSSLSGGTGELFF.

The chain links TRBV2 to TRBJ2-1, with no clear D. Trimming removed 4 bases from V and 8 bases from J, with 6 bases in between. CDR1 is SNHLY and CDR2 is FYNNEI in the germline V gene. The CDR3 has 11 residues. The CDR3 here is CASSASYEQFF. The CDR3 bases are TGTGCCAGCAGTGCCTCGTATGAGCAGTTCTTC. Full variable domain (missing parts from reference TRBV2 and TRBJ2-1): EPEVTQTPSHQVTQMGQEVILRCVPISNHLYFYWYRQILGQKVEFLVSFYNNEISEKSEIFDDQFSVERPDGSNFTLKIRSTKLEDSAMYFCASSASYEQFFGPGTRLTVL.

CDR3: CASSQGGRGSQPQHF. The CDR3 coding sequence is TGTGCCAGCAGCCAAGGGGGGAGAGGCAGTCAGCCCCAGCATTTT. The J gene is TRBJ1-5, the V gene TRBV3-1; perhaps TRBD1 as D (5 bases). Between the trimmed V and J ends, which lost 1 base and 6 bases, there was a span of 13 bases. This CDR3 contains 15 residues. The germline gives CDR1 LGHDT, CDR2 YNNKEL (reference sequence).

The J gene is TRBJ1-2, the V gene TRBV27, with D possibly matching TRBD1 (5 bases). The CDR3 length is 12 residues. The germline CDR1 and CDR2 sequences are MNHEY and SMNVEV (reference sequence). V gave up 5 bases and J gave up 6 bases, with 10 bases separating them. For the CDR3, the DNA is TGTGCCAGCAGTCGCCAGGGTAATGGCTACACCTTC. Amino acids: CASSRQGNGYTF.

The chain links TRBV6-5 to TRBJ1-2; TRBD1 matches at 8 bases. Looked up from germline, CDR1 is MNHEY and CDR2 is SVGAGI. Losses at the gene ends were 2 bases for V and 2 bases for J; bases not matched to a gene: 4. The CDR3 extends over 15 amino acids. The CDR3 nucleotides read TGTGCCAGCAGTTACGTGAACAGGGGGAACTATGGCTACACCTTC. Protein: CASSYVNRGNYGYTF.

CDR3 sequence reads: CASSAGPGQGVPGTQYF. The CDR3 DNA follows: TGCGCCAGCAGTGCGGGCCCGGGACAGGGCGTCCCTGGTACGCAGTATTTT. The V call is TRBV10-1, the J call TRBJ2-3; TRBD1 agrees at 9 bases. Germline values: CDR1 WNHNN, CDR2 SYGVQD (reference sequence). V dropped 4 bases and J dropped 8; count of bases not matched to a gene: 16. This CDR3 has 17 amino acids.

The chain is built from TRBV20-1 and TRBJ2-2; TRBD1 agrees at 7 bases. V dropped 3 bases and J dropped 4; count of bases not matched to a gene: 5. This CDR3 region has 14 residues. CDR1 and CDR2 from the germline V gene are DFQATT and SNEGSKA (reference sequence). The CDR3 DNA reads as TGCAGTGCTAGGTCCGGGACAGTCACCGGGGAGCTGTTTTTT. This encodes CSARSGTVTGELFF.

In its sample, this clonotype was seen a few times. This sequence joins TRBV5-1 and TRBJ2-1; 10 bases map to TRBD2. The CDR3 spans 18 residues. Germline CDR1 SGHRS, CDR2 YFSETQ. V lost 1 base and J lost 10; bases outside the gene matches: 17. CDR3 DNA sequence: TGCGCCAGCAGCTTGCCGGGGGGGAAGCGGGAGGGCCTAGCAGAGCAGTTCTTC. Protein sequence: CASSLPGGKREGLAEQFF.

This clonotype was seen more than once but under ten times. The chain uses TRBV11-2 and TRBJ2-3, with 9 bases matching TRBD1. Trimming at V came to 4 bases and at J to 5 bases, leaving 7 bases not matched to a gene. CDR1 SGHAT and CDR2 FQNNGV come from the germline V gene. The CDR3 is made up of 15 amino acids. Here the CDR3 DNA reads TGTGCCAGCAGCTCACTACAGGGGGCATTAGATACGCAGTATTTT. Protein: CASSSLQGALDTQYF.

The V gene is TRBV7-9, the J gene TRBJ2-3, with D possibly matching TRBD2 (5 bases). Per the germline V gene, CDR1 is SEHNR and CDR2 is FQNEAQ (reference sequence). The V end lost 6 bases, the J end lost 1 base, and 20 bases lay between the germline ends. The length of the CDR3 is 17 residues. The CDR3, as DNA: TGTGCCAGCAGTCCCCTGATAGGGAGATGGGGCACAGATACGCAGTATTTT. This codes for CASSPLIGRWGTDTQYF.

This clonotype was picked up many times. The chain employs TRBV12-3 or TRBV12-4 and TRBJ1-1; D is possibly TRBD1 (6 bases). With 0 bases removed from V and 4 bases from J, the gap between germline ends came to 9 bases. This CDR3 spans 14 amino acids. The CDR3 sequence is CASSLAHRVTEAFF. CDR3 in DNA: TGTGCCAGCAGTTTAGCCCACAGGGTCACTGAAGCTTTCTTT.

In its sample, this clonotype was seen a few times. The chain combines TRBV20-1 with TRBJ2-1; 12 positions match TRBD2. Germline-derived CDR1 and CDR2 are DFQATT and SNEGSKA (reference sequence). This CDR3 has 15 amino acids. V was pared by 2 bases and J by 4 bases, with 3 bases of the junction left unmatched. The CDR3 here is CSARPGTSGYNEQFF. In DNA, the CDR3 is TGCAGTGCTAGACCCGGGACTAGCGGGTACAATGAGCAGTTCTTC.

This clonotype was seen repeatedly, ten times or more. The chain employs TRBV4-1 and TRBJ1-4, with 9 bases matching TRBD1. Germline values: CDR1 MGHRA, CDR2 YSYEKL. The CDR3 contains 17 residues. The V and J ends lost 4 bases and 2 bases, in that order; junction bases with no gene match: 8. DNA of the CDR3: TGCGCCAGCAGCCGGGAGGGACAGGGATCCACTAATGAAAAACTGTTTTTT. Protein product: CASSREGQGSTNEKLFF.

CDR3 coding DNA: TGCACCCCCGATGACACCGGGGAGCTGTTTTTT. Translated: CTPDDTGELFF. V is TRBV20-1 and J is TRBJ2-2; D gene uncertain. Per the germline V gene, CDR1 is DFQATT and CDR2 is SNEGSKA (reference sequence). The CDR3 runs to 11 residues.

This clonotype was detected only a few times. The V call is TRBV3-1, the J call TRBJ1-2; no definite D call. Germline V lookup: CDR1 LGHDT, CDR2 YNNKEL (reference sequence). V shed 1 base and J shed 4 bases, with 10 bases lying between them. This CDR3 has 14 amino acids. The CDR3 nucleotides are TGTGCCAGCAGCCAAGCCGGGGAATTCTATGGCTACACCTTC. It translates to CASSQAGEFYGYTF.

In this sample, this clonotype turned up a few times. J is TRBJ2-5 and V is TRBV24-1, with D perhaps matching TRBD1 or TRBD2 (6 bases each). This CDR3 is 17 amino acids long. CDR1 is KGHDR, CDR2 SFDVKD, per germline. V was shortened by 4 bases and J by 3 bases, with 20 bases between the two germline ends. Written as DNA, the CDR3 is TGTGCCACCAGTGAAGACCCGGGAGCCAGGGGAGAAGAGACCCAGTACTTC. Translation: CATSEDPGARGEETQYF.

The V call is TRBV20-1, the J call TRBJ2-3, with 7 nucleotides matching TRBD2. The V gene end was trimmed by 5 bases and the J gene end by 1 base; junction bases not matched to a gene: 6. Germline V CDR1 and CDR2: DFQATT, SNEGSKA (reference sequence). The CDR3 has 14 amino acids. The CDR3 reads CSARKSGGTDTQYF. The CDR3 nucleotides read TGCAGTGCTCGCAAGAGCGGGGGCACAGATACGCAGTATTTT.

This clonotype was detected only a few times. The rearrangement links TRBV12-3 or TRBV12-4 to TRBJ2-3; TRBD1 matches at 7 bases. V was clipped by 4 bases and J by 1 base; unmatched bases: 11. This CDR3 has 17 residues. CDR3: CASSSNKGAGGTDTQYF. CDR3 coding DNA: TGTGCCAGCAGTTCCAATAAGGGGGCAGGGGGCACAGATACGCAGTATTTT.